This is a list of T cell receptor beta chains from one sample in a study of control samples from healthy donors and cancer patients. Sequenced by immunoSEQ multiplex PCR; TCRdb stores in-frame clones only, minus some. The sample lists just over 150,000 clones, about 94% occurring once. Specimen: blood. Receptors originate from a man aged 50 to 60 in good health. Both conserved end residues are part of each CDR3. A D gene is named only where the DNA matches it firmly. Size is stated for part of the rows, as once, few or many counts, or as a class when the clone is expanded.

NA	TRBV28	TRBJ2-7	NA	CASSEPTSSYEQYF	TGTGCCAGCAGCGAGCCCACTAGCAGCTACGAGCAGTACTTC
NA	TRBV7-9	TRBJ1-2	few	CASSLGQMNYGYTF	TGTGCCAGCAGCTTAGGACAAATGAACTATGGCTACACCTTC
TRBD1	TRBV28	TRBJ2-3	NA	CASRDRFTDTQYF	TGTGCCAGCAGGGACAGGTTCACAGATACGCAGTATTTT
NA	TRBV19	TRBJ1-3	NA	CASSTGYSGNTIYF	TGTGCCAGTAGTACGGGCTACTCTGGAAACACCATATATTTT
NA	TRBV6-6	TRBJ2-5	NA	CASSYSRQALQETQYF	TGTGCCAGCAGTTACTCGAGACAGGCTCTACAAGAGACCCAGTACTTC
NA	TRBV15	TRBJ2-1	NA	CATSRDERGGGDEQFF	TGTGCCACCAGCAGAGATGAGCGGGGAGGGGGTGATGAGCAGTTCTTC
NA	TRBV29-1	TRBJ1-1	NA	CSVSSRAVAFF	TGCAGCGTGTCCTCCAGGGCGGTAGCTTTCTTT
TRBD1	TRBV19	TRBJ1-2	NA	CASSIWDRVQVYGYTF	TGTGCCAGTAGTATTTGGGACAGGGTTCAGGTCTATGGCTACACCTTC
NA	TRBV5-1	TRBJ1-2	NA	CASSSPGSDGYTF	TGCGCCAGCAGCTCGCCAGGGTCGGATGGCTACACCTTC
NA	TRBV7-2	TRBJ2-2	NA	CASSKQGHLNTGELFF	TGTGCCAGCAGTAAACAAGGGCACCTAAACACCGGGGAGCTGTTTTTT
TRBD1	TRBV5-8	TRBJ1-2	NA	CASSPTGTARFYGYTF	TGTGCCAGCAGCCCGACCGGGACAGCAAGATTTTATGGCTACACCTTC
NA	TRBV18	TRBJ1-4	NA	CASSETQREKLFF	TGTGCCAGCTCGGAGACCCAAAGGGAAAAACTGTTTTTT
TRBD1	TRBV28	TRBJ1-1	NA	CASGQAWNTEAFF	TGTGCCAGCGGACAGGCTTGGAACACTGAAGCTTTCTTT
NA	TRBV28	TRBJ2-7	NA	CASSLSLNYEQYF	TGTGCCAGCAGTTTAAGTCTAAACTACGAGCAGTACTTC
NA	TRBV19	TRBJ2-1	few	CASSFGTTGEQFF	TGTGCCAGTAGTTTTGGGACAACAGGTGAGCAGTTCTTC
NA	TRBV2	TRBJ2-2	NA	CASSLGTGELFF	TGTGCCAGCTCTTTGGGCACCGGGGAGCTGTTTTTT
TRBD2	TRBV4-2	TRBJ2-1	NA	CASSQDLAAYNEQFF	TGTGCCAGCAGCCAAGATCTAGCGGCCTACAATGAGCAGTTCTTC
NA	TRBV7-2	TRBJ1-4	once	CASSLVRTAAKLFF	TGTGCCAGCAGCTTAGTAAGGACAGCCGCAAAACTGTTTTTT
TRBD1	TRBV27	TRBJ1-2	NA	CASSYRGYYGYTF	TGTGCCAGCAGTTACAGGGGGTATTATGGCTACACCTTC
NA	TRBV25-1	TRBJ1-6	NA	CASSRDPNSPLHF	TGTGCCAGCAGCCGGGACCCCAATTCACCCCTCCACTTT
NA	TRBV28	TRBJ1-5	NA	CASSWAGGNQPQHF	TGTGCCAGCAGTTGGGCGGGTGGCAATCAGCCCCAGCATTTT
NA	TRBV10-3	TRBJ1-1	once	CAIATGSMNTEAFF	TGTGCCATTGCTACGGGGTCCATGAACACTGAAGCTTTCTTT
NA	TRBV18	TRBJ2-7	NA	CASSPIAALGDEQYF	TGTGCCAGCTCACCCATAGCGGCCTTGGGGGACGAGCAGTACTTC
NA	TRBV2	TRBJ1-1	once	CASTGDMNTEAFF	TGTGCCAGCACGGGAGATATGAACACTGAAGCTTTCTTT
NA	TRBV6-1	TRBJ1-1	NA	CASSEAPGPFEAFF	TGTGCCAGCAGTGAAGCCCCCGGACCCTTTGAAGCTTTCTTT
NA	TRBV21-1	TRBJ2-7	NA	CASSKARQRASYEQYF	TGTGCCAGCAGCAAAGCGCGCCAGCGGGCTTCCTACGAGCAGTACTTC
NA	TRBV25-1	TRBJ1-1	NA	CASSEFDTEAFF	TGTGCCAGCAGTGAATTCGACACTGAAGCTTTCTTT
TRBD2	TRBV24-1	TRBJ2-3	NA	CATSDVAGGRTDTQYF	TGTGCCACCAGTGATGTAGCGGGAGGGCGCACAGATACGCAGTATTTT
TRBD2	TRBV10-1	TRBJ2-7	few	CASSEPLPGLVLSGSNEQYF	TGCGCCAGCAGTGAGCCCCTTCCAGGGCTTGTCTTGAGCGGGAGTAACGAGCAGTACTTC
TRBD1	TRBV5-1	TRBJ2-2	NA	CAAKGGADTGELFF	TGCGCCGCCAAAGGGGGCGCGGACACCGGGGAGCTGTTTTTT
NA	TRBV5-1	TRBJ1-2	NA	CASSHNRAGGYTF	TGCGCCAGCAGCCACAACAGGGCTGGGGGCTACACCTTC
TRBD1	TRBV9	TRBJ1-3	NA	CASSPRHLTGVGNTIYF	TGTGCCAGCAGCCCACGACACCTGACAGGGGTCGGAAACACCATATATTTT
TRBD1	TRBV11-3	TRBJ2-6	NA	CASSLGGTGGRGANVLTF	TGTGCCAGCAGCTTAGGAGGGACAGGGGGCCGTGGGGCCAACGTCCTGACTTTC
TRBD1	TRBV28	TRBJ1-2	NA	CASSLRQGLFGYTF	TGTGCCAGCAGTTTGAGACAGGGTCTTTTTGGCTACACCTTC
NA	TRBV5-6	TRBJ2-2	NA	CASSFQGSGELFF	TGTGCCAGCAGCTTCCAGGGTTCCGGGGAGCTGTTTTTT
TRBD1	TRBV5-1	TRBJ1-6	NA	CASSRTGGYNSPLHF	TGCGCCAGCAGTAGGACAGGGGGGTATAATTCACCCCTCCACTTT
TRBD1	TRBV4-1	TRBJ2-7	NA	CASSQVGTGTHEQYF	TGCGCCAGCAGCCAAGTTGGGACAGGGACCCACGAGCAGTACTTC
NA	TRBV28	TRBJ1-1	NA	CASSLGGAGTEAFF	TGTGCCAGCAGTTTAGGCGGGGCTGGCACTGAAGCTTTCTTT
NA	TRBV25-1	TRBJ1-2	NA	CASSREPTTYGYTF	TGTGCCAGCAGTCGGGAACCTACCACGTATGGCTACACCTTC
TRBD1	TRBV28	TRBJ1-5	NA	CASSKRPGQGLRGNQPQHF	TGTGCCAGCAGTAAGAGGCCAGGACAGGGGCTTCGGGGCAATCAGCCCCAGCATTTT
NA	TRBV28	TRBJ1-1	NA	CASRLDRLGNTEAFF	TGTGCCAGCAGGTTGGACAGACTGGGGAACACTGAAGCTTTCTTT
TRBD1	TRBV29-1	TRBJ1-2	NA	CSAGQETYGYTF	TGCAGCGCTGGACAGGAGACCTATGGCTACACCTTC
NA	TRBV28	TRBJ1-2	NA	CASSLPGSSYGYTF	TGTGCCAGCAGTCTCCCAGGGAGCTCCTATGGCTACACCTTC
TRBD2	TRBV5-1	TRBJ2-1	NA	CASSVTSGRTSGRVRSNNEQFF	TGCGCCAGCAGCGTTACCTCAGGGAGGACTAGCGGGAGGGTACGATCCAATAATGAGCAGTTCTTC
NA	TRBV5-1	TRBJ1-5	NA	CASSPRGGDQPQHF	TGCGCCAGCAGCCCGCGAGGTGGGGATCAGCCCCAGCATTTT
NA	TRBV30	TRBJ1-6	NA	CAWSAGPYSPLHF	TGTGCCTGGAGCGCGGGGCCTTATTCACCCCTCCACTTT
NA	TRBV12-3/TRBV12-4	TRBJ1-5	NA	CASSNRAQQPQHF	TGTGCCAGCAGTAACAGGGCTCAGCAGCCCCAGCATTTT
NA	TRBV19	TRBJ2-3	NA	CASSFTGTDTQYF	TGTGCCAGTAGCTTTACAGGGACAGATACGCAGTATTTT
NA	TRBV3-1/TRBV3-2	TRBJ2-1	NA	CASSQGDGGRQFF	TGTGCCAGCAGCCAAGGGGACGGGGGACGGCAGTTCTTC
TRBD2	TRBV6-8	TRBJ2-7	NA	CASSRPTSGTLYEQYF	TGTGCCAGCAGCCGACCGACTAGCGGGACCCTCTACGAGCAGTACTTC
NA	TRBV5-6	TRBJ1-2	NA	CASTSYRGARVGYTF	TGTGCCAGCACCTCCTACCGGGGGGCCCGGGTTGGCTACACCTTC
NA	TRBV11-3	TRBJ2-1	NA	CASSLGRRVNEQFF	TGTGCCAGCAGCTTAGGTCGGCGGGTTAATGAGCAGTTCTTC
NA	TRBV28	TRBJ1-2	once	CAITRQLLRGYTF	TGTGCCATTACTAGGCAGTTGCTACGTGGCTACACCTTC
TRBD1	TRBV10-1	TRBJ2-2	NA	CASSGRQGAAGELFF	TGCGCCAGCAGTGGTAGACAGGGGGCAGCCGGGGAGCTGTTTTTT